This TCR beta chain was sequenced for a study of early T cells in non-severe SARS-CoV-2 infection (dated by TCRdb to about 2021). Looking at the study overall: Because TCR sequencing relied on bulk RNA taken from unsorted whole blood, pairing of alpha and beta chains was not possible. What the authors observed across the whole study: VDJdb matching was skewed toward anti-spike CD8 responses and likely underestimated virus-specific expansions by missing private and CD4 specificities.

Libraries were made using 5' RACE. Sequencing relied on a NextSeq 500. To correct for sequencing error and PCR bias, the TCR library protocol tagged individual cDNA molecules with unique molecular identifiers. Both TCR alpha and beta chains were sequenced, and tight co-correlation was observed between alpha and beta sequence abundances in each sample. Per the authors' processing: V gene, J gene and CDR3 annotation of TCR sequences was performed with Decombinator V4. Expanded TCRs were defined as changing significantly between any two time points under a Poisson model with p below 0.0001. Abundances of TCRs were expressed as counts per million after normalisation to the total number of TCRs sequenced in each sample. TRAV1-2 paired with TRAJ12, TRAJ20 or TRAJ33 defined MAIT TCRs, while TRAV10 paired with TRAJ18 defined iNKT TCRs. VDJdb, accessed on 1 November 2021, was searched for TCRs annotated for CMV, EBV and SARS-CoV-2, and TCRs annotated for more than one antigen were excluded. Using fastp at Q25 and MiXCR, TCRdb reprocessed the public reads and kept productive beta chains. Rows matching on CDR3 protein sequence are summarized as one entry with the most common DNA and genes. TCRdb assigned the V and J calls; the authors' analysis was not used. Present in this sample are more than 55,000 distinct CDR3 sequences, 10% to 15% of which were seen just once. The ten top clones hold around 4.7% of the sample.

A case-control design nested within a healthcare worker cohort in London, UK, was used, with weekly nasopharyngeal swab PCR tests and blood sampling performed. Between 23 and 31 March 2020, the week of the UK lockdown, healthcare workers were enrolled and then followed up weekly for as long as 16 weeks. Here V drops 8 bases and J drops 9 bases, and the junction holds 6 bases not matched to any gene. Inclusive of the bounding cysteine and phenylalanine, the CDR3 is 13 residues long. The retained sequence is limited to the CDR3, 39 bases, with the frame set at the first base. The germline V gene provides CDR1 SNHLY and CDR2 FYNNEI. This clonotype was seen at least ten times. Its specific antigen is unknown. No qualities accompany the bases; no much larger clone lies one base away.

This chain is built from TRBV2 and TRBJ1-6; TRBD1 agrees with 8 junctional bases. The clonotype was recovered from an adult who was a healthcare worker with PCR-confirmed SARS-CoV-2 infection or an uninfected control (not recorded which). The sample taken for sequencing was whole blood. The nucleotide sequence is given as TGTGCCAGCGTAGGACAGGGAGTTTCACCCCTCCACTTT. It translates to CASVGQGVSPLHF. Full variable domain (CDR3 extended with the reference TRBV2 and TRBJ1-6 proteins): EPEVTQTPSHQVTQMGQEVILRCVPISNHLYFYWYRQILGQKVEFLVSFYNNEISEKSEIFDDQFSVERPDGSNFTLKIRSTKLEDSAMYFCASVGQGVSPLHFGNGTRLTVT.